The 10 T cell receptor beta chains listed next were all sequenced from one sample in a study of blood T cells in healthy people across ages. A second PCR, run for about 6 to 12 cycles, used a sample-barcoded 5' primer plus a J-beta primer mix. TCRdb reprocessed the 5' RACE reads via MiXCR and lists one record per CDR3 protein. The repertoire holds 600,000 or so distinct CDR3 sequences, with approximately 30% as singletons. Sequencing was done on a sample of blood. The receptors originated from a woman of 80 years or more in good health.

This clonotype was recorded at least ten times. The chain is built from TRBV5-1 and TRBJ2-3; 8 nucleotides align to TRBD1. Looked up from germline, CDR1 is SGHRS and CDR2 is YFSETQ. J gave up 0 bases and V 7 bases, and 13 bases lay outside the gene matches. The CDR3 extends over 17 amino acids. The CDR3 loop is CASGHRGRSTSTDTQYF. The CDR3 DNA follows: TGCGCCAGCGGACACAGGGGGAGATCGACTAGCACAGATACGCAGTATTTT. The entire variable domain, with the rest obtained from reference TRBV5-1 and TRBJ2-3, is as follows: KAGVTQTPRYLIKTRGQQVTLSCSPISGHRSVSWYQQTPGQGLQFLFEYFSETQRNKGNFPGRFSGRQFSNSRSEMNVSTLELGDSALYLCASGHRGRSTSTDTQYFGPGTRLTVL.

The chain links TRBV12-5 to TRBJ2-2, with TRBD1 matching over 8 bases. Germline CDR1 reads LGHNT; CDR2 reads FRNRAP. The CDR3 consists of 14 residues. The ends lost 4 bases at V and 5 bases at J; junction bases unmatched: 3. CDR3 protein: CASGWDRPTGELFF. The DNA of the CDR3 is TGTGCTAGTGGTTGGGACAGGCCTACCGGGGAGCTGTTTTTT.

The gene calls are TRBV25-1 and TRBJ1-5; D gene unclear. The length of the CDR3 is 14 residues. Germline V gene data show CDR1 as MGHDK and CDR2 as SYGVNS. The V gene lost 6 bases and the J gene lost 3 bases, with 12 bases spanning the gap. The CDR3 here is CASSEGGPNQPQHF. DNA for the CDR3: TGTGCCAGCAGCGAGGGAGGACCCAATCAGCCCCAGCATTTT.

About this clonotype: Germline and junction disagree at one end, which may indicate a read error. The rearrangement joins TRBV30 to TRBJ1-5, with D tentatively TRBD1 (6 bases). Germline V gene lookup returns CDR1 GTSNPN and CDR2 SVGIG (reference sequence). The CDR3 spans 13 residues. The CDR3 sequence: CTWSGGAGQPQHF. CDR3 DNA sequence: TGTACCTGGAGTGGGGGGGCCGGTCAGCCCCAGCATTTT. The whole variable domain, filled in from reference TRBV30 and TRBJ1-5, reads SQTIHQWPATLVQPVGSPLSLECTVEGTSNPNLYWYRQAAGRGLQLLFYSVGIGQISSEVPQNLSASRPQDRQFILSSKKLLLSDSGFYLCTWSGGAGQPQHFGDGTRLSIL.

This clonotype was seen at least ten times. The genes are TRBV12-3 or TRBV12-4 and TRBJ2-1, with 11 bases identical to TRBD2. The trim removed 5 bases at V and 1 base at J, leaving 4 bases unmatched. The CDR3 length is 16 residues. The DNA for the CDR3 is TGTGCCAGCAGTCCGGGACTAGCGGCGTCCTACAATGAGCAGTTCTTC. It specifies CASSPGLAASYNEQFF.

With regard to this clonotype: Just one base apart from a much larger clone, this may be a read error. The chain is built from TRBV27 and TRBJ2-5; D may be TRBD1 (7 bases). There are 20 residues in the CDR3. Germline CDR1 MNHEY, CDR2 SMNVEV (reference sequence). Trimming left V 5 bases short and J 3 bases short, with 31 bases between. As DNA, the CDR3 is TGTGCCAGCAGTCGACAAGCCCGTCTCAGGGGGACCCCGGGGGAAGAGACCCAGTACTTC. Amino acids: CASSRQARLRGTPGEETQYF.

There are many counts of this clonotype. The CDR3 loop reads CASSSRGPPGNQPQHF. As DNA, the CDR3 is TGTGCCAGCAGCTCCAGGGGACCGCCGGGCAATCAGCCCCAGCATTTT. The V call is TRBV7-2, the J call TRBJ1-5; D possibly corresponds to TRBD1 (6 bases). Trimming removed 4 bases at V and 2 bases at J, with 15 bases between. In germline, CDR1 is SGHTA, CDR2 FQGNSA. The CDR3 contains 16 residues.

This clonotype has at least ten counts. The chain links TRBV15 to TRBJ1-2; tentatively, D is TRBD1 (5 bases). The CDR3 consists of 13 residues. V was clipped by 1 base and J by 8 bases, with 11 bases between them. Germline V lookup: CDR1 LNHNV, CDR2 YYDKDF (reference sequence). CDR3 DNA sequence: TGTGCCACCAGCAGAGCCAGGGCTGGGGGCTACACCTTC. Translation gives CATSRARAGGYTF.

About this clonotype: This may be a read error: a much more frequent sequence differs by one nucleotide. The rearrangement uses TRBV2 and TRBJ2-7; D gene unclear. The CDR3 extends over 14 amino acids. The germline CDR1 and CDR2 sequences are SNHLY and FYNNEI. The CDR3 here is CAGSEVYSSYEQYF. The CDR3 bases are TGTGCCGGCAGTGAGGTTTACAGCTCCTACGAGCAGTACTTC.

This clonotype was counted many times. The CDR3 DNA sequence: TGTGCCAGCAGTTACTCGAATGTCCTAGCATACGAGCAGTACTTC. Translating it yields CASSYSNVLAYEQYF. The chain combines TRBV6-6 with TRBJ2-7; tentative D call: TRBD2 (5 bases). Germline loops: CDR1 MNHNY, CDR2 SVGAGI (reference sequence). The CDR3 is 15 amino acids. Between the trimmed V and J ends, which lost 0 bases and 4 bases, there was a span of 13 bases.